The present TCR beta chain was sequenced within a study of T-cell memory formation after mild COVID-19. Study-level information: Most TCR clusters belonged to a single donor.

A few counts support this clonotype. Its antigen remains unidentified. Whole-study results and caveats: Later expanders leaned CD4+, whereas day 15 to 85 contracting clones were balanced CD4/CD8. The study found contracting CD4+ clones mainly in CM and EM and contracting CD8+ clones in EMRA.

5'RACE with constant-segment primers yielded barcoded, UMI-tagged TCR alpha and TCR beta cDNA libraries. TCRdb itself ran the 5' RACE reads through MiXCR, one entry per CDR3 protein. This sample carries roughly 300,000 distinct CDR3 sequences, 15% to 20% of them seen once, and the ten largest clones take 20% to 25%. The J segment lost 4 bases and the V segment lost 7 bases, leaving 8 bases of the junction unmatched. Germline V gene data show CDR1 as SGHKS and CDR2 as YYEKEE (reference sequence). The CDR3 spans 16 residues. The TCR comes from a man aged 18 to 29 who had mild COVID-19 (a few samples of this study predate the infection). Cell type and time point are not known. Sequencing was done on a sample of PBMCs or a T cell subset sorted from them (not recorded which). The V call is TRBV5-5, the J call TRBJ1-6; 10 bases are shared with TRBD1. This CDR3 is CASSETGGGYNSPLHF. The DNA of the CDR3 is TGTGCCAGCTCCGAGACAGGGGGCGGTTATAATTCACCCCTCCACTTT.